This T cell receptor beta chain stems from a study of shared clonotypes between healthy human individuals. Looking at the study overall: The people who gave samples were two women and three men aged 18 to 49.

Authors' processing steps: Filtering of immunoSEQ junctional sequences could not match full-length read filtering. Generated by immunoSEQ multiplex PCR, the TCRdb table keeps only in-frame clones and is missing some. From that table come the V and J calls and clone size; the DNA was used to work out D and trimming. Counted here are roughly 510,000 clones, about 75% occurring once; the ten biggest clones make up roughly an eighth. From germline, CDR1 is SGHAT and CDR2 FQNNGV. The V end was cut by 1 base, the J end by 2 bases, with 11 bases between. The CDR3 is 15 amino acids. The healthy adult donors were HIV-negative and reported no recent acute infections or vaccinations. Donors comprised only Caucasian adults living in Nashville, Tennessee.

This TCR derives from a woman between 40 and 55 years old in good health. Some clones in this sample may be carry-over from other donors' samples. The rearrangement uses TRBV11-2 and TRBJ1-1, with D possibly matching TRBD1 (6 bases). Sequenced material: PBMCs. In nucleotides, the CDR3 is TGTGCCAGCAGCTTAGCGGGGGCCCCTAACACTGAAGCTTTCTTT. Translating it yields CASSLAGAPNTEAFF.